Each of the 28 T cell receptor beta chains below was sequenced from the same sample in a study of blood T cell repertoires in COVID-19. Measured with immunoSEQ multiplex PCR; TCRdb has only the in-frame clones, and not every one. The sample comprises fewer than 130,000 clones, around 89% of which are singletons, and 32% rests with the top ten. The sequenced material came from peripheral blood. These receptors all stem from a woman of 80 years or more with acute or convalescent COVID-19.

This clone was detected only a few times. The chain carries TRBV6-1 and TRBJ1-2; no clear D gene. The CDR3 sequence is 16 residues long. Germline V lookup: CDR1 MNHNS, CDR2 SASEGT. The V end lost 1 base, the J end lost 3 bases, and 15 bases lay between the germline ends. The CDR3, as DNA: TGTGCCAGCAGTGAAGTGGTCCGGGTTAGAGACTATGGCTACACCTTC. It specifies CASSEVVRVRDYGYTF.

The chain recombines TRBV5-8 with TRBJ2-7, with 7 bases that match TRBD1. CDR1 is SGHTS, CDR2 YDEGEE, per germline. The CDR3 is 14 residues long. Germline trimming cut 5 bases from V and 1 base from J; bases unmatched to any gene: 6. The CDR3 sequence: CASSRQGPSYEQYF. CDR3 DNA sequence: TGTGCCAGCAGTCGACAGGGACCTTCCTACGAGCAGTACTTC.

This chain uses TRBV18 with TRBJ2-2; D possibly corresponds to TRBD1 (5 bases). Germline V gene lookup returns CDR1 KGHSH and CDR2 LQKENI. There are 14 residues in the CDR3. Trimming took off 2 bases at V and 5 bases at J, with 9 bases between the two ends. DNA for the CDR3: TGTGCCAGCTCACCAGAAAGGGGAACCGGGGAGCTGTTTTTT. The encoded protein is CASSPERGTGELFF.

This clone was detected only once. As DNA, the CDR3 is TGTGCCAGCAGTCTAGACAGGGCGTACGAGCAGTACTTC. Its translation is CASSLDRAYEQYF. The rearrangement links TRBV12-3 or TRBV12-4 to TRBJ2-7; 7 bases map to TRBD1. CDR3 size: 13 residues. V lost 5 bases and J lost 4; bases outside the gene matches: 5.

The rearrangement uses TRBV11-3 and TRBJ1-3; D might be TRBD1 (6 bases). The CDR3 is made up of 15 amino acids. Trimming cost V 5 bases and J 6 bases, with 17 bases left between them. Germline V gene sequence: CDR1 SGHNT, CDR2 YENEEA. CDR3 loop: CASSPQGGYENTIYF. The CDR3 bases are TGTGCCAGCAGCCCACAGGGTGGCTATGAAAACACCATATATTTT.

This chain uses TRBV10-3 with TRBJ1-2; 8 bases are shared with TRBD1. Germline V gene sequence: CDR1 ENHRY, CDR2 SYGVKD. The V gene end was trimmed by 6 bases and the J gene end by 8 bases; junction bases not matched to a gene: 5. The CDR3 is 12 residues long. The CDR3 spells CAISYRGEGYTF. CDR3 nucleotides: TGTGCCATCAGCTACAGGGGGGAGGGCTACACCTTC.

This clone was counted once. The limits of the CDR3 on the DNA are not certain, so only TCRdb's listed CDR3 is given. The rearrangement links TRBV7-5 to TRBJ2-3; the listed D gene, TRBD2, was not tested against the DNA. TRBV7-5 is assigned pseudogene status. The CDR3 sequence runs 15 residues, both termini included. CDR3 region: CARSLVGGGTDTQYF.

The rearrangement uses TRBV5-1 and TRBJ2-2; 8 bases fit TRBD1. The J segment lost 0 bases and the V segment lost 1 base, leaving 2 bases of the junction unmatched. From germline, CDR1 is SGHRS and CDR2 YFSETQ. The CDR3 extends over 16 amino acids. CDR3 amino acids: CASSLRQGTNTGELFF. CDR3 DNA sequence: TGCGCCAGCAGCTTGAGACAGGGGACGAACACCGGGGAGCTGTTTTTT.

This clone occurred once. The V call is TRBV5-1, the J call TRBJ2-1; 7 nucleotides match TRBD1. The V gene's germline CDR1 is SGHRS and CDR2 YFSETQ. Trimming at V came to 3 bases and at J to 8 bases, leaving 11 bases not matched to a gene. The CDR3 contains 15 residues. The CDR3 region is CASSSQGLSSHEQFF. In DNA form, the CDR3 reads TGCGCCAGCAGCTCACAGGGGTTGAGCTCGCATGAGCAGTTCTTC. Variable domain in full (rest from reference TRBV5-1 and TRBJ2-1): KAGVTQTPRYLIKTRGQQVTLSCSPISGHRSVSWYQQTPGQGLQFLFEYFSETQRNKGNFPGRFSGRQFSNSRSEMNVSTLELGDSALYLCASSSQGLSSHEQFFGPGTRLTVL.

The CDR3 is CATGTGTLRTEAFF. The DNA for the CDR3 is TGTGCCACGGGAACCGGGACTCTGAGAACTGAAGCTTTCTTT. V and J are TRBV28 and TRBJ1-1, with D perhaps TRBD1 (5 bases). The V gene's germline CDR1 is MDHEN and CDR2 SYDVKM. This CDR3 is 14 amino acids long. V lost 10 bases, J lost 5 bases, and 20 bases lay in between.

This clone was picked up one time. The V call is TRBV7-8, the J call TRBJ2-7, with 7 bases that match TRBD1. The V gene end was trimmed by 5 bases and the J gene end by 0 bases; junction bases not matched to a gene: 7. This CDR3 is built from 15 residues. Per the germline V gene, CDR1 is SGHVS and CDR2 is FQNEAQ. The CDR3 nucleotides are TGTGCCAGCAGCCACACAGGGGACCCCTCCTACGAGCAGTACTTC. It encodes CASSHTGDPSYEQYF.

The chain joins TRBV28 to TRBJ2-4; 7 bases fit TRBD1. V lost 4 bases, J lost 0 bases, and 3 bases stayed unmatched. The CDR3 spans 15 residues. CDR1 and CDR2 from the germline V gene are MDHEN and SYDVKM. CDR3 nucleotides: TGTGCCAGCAGTTGGGGACAGCTAGCCAAAAACATTCAGTACTTC. This translates into CASSWGQLAKNIQYF.

This sequence joins TRBV10-3 and TRBJ1-1, with a weak D call TRBD1 (6 bases). Between the trimmed V and J ends, which lost 3 bases and 0 bases, there was a span of 17 bases. The V gene's germline CDR1 is ENHRY and CDR2 SYGVKD. The CDR3 contains 17 residues. The CDR3 reads CAISDKAGVWMNTEAFF. CDR3 sequence (DNA): TGTGCCATCAGTGATAAGGCAGGGGTTTGGATGAACACTGAAGCTTTCTTT.

J is TRBJ2-7 and V is TRBV6-5; no definite D call. Germline CDR1 reads MNHEY; CDR2 reads SVGAGI. CDR3 length: 13 residues. V was cut by 7 bases and J by 0 bases, with 10 bases left in between. As DNA, the CDR3 is TGTGCCAGCAAGCGTGGTCGCTCCTACGAGCAGTACTTC. Encoded protein: CASKRGRSYEQYF.

The chain has TRBV7-2 and TRBJ1-3, with D maybe TRBD1 (5 bases). Germline CDR1 SGHTA, CDR2 FQGNSA. V was clipped by 1 base and J by 0 bases, with 10 bases between them. The CDR3 contains 16 residues. CDR3 bases: TGTGCCAGCAGCTTAGATGTAGGGGCCTCTGGAAACACCATATATTTT. It yields the protein CASSLDVGASGNTIYF.

The J gene is TRBJ2-1, the V gene TRBV30; no clear D gene. The CDR3 length is 15 residues. Trimming took off 2 bases at V and 0 bases at J, with 11 bases between the two ends. Germline V gene data show CDR1 as GTSNPN and CDR2 as SVGIG (reference sequence). The CDR3 sequence is CAWSPDSSSYNEQFF. CDR3 DNA sequence: TGTGCCTGGAGTCCTGACTCGAGCTCCTACAATGAGCAGTTCTTC. Full variable domain (remainder filled in from reference TRBV30 and TRBJ2-1): SQTIHQWPATLVQPVGSPLSLECTVEGTSNPNLYWYRQAAGRGLQLLFYSVGIGQISSEVPQNLSASRPQDRQFILSSKKLLLSDSGFYLCAWSPDSSSYNEQFFGPGTRLTVL.

The gene calls are TRBV27 and TRBJ2-7; a weak D match, TRBD2 (5 bases). The CDR3 sequence is 15 residues long. Trimming left V 3 bases short and J 5 bases short, with 17 bases between. Per the germline V gene, CDR1 is MNHEY and CDR2 is SMNVEV (reference sequence). The CDR3 protein is CASSFASGGSNEQYF. Written as DNA, the CDR3 is TGTGCCAGCAGTTTCGCCAGCGGCGGTTCCAACGAGCAGTACTTC.

The V and J genes are TRBV11-2 and TRBJ2-7, with 10 bases matching TRBD2. Germline V gene sequence: CDR1 SGHAT, CDR2 FQNNGV. J was trimmed by 2 bases and V by 5 bases; bases with no gene match: 3. The CDR3 is 14 amino acids. The CDR3 DNA sequence: TGTGCCAGCAGCCTACTAGCGGGGACCTACGAGCAGTACTTC. This sequence encodes CASSLLAGTYEQYF.

The V call is TRBV7-9, the J call TRBJ2-2; 9 nucleotides match TRBD1. With V trimmed by 2 bases and J by 5 bases, 12 bases remained unmatched. The germline gives CDR1 SEHNR, CDR2 FQNEAQ (reference sequence). CDR3 length: 18 residues. CDR3 protein: CASSLSAVTGGTTGELFF. In DNA, the CDR3 is TGTGCCAGCAGCTTAAGTGCTGTGACAGGGGGGACGACCGGGGAGCTGTTTTTT.

The chain couples TRBV5-5 to TRBJ1-2; no clear D. V lost 2 bases, J lost 7 bases, and 12 bases lay in between. In germline, CDR1 is SGHKS, CDR2 YYEKEE (reference sequence). The length of the CDR3 is 13 residues. For the CDR3, the DNA is TGTGCCAGCAGCTTATGGGAGAGGAGTGGCTACACCTTC. It translates to CASSLWERSGYTF.

In nucleotides, the CDR3 is TGTGCCAGCTCACCGGGACAGGATGGCAATGAGCAGTTCTTC. Amino acids: CASSPGQDGNEQFF. V usage is TRBV18 and J usage is TRBJ2-1; 8 nucleotides match TRBD1. J was trimmed by 6 bases and V by 3 bases; bases with no gene match: 4. The CDR3 totals 14 residues. Looked up from germline, CDR1 is KGHSH and CDR2 is LQKENI.

In the case of this clone: No conserved phenylalanine or tryptophan ends this CDR3, so it is likely a read error. Because the CDR3's place on the DNA is in doubt, the DNA is left out and the CDR3 is given as listed by TCRdb. This chain joins TRBV10-2 and TRBJ2-7; the tabulated D call, TRBD2, remains unverified against the DNA. The germline V gene has CDR1 WSHSY and CDR2 SAAADI. The CDR3 spans 12 residues, counting both ends. This CDR3 is CASSEFRGGLEI.

V gene TRBV10-3 combines with J gene TRBJ1-1; 9 bases align to TRBD1. Looked up from germline, CDR1 is ENHRY and CDR2 is SYGVKD. V lost 9 bases and J lost 5; bases outside the gene matches: 7. This CDR3 contains 13 residues. For the CDR3, the DNA is TGTGCCATAGGGACAGGGCAGGTAACTGAAGCTTTCTTT. This gives the protein CAIGTGQVTEAFF.

This chain joins TRBV19 and TRBJ1-2; D possibly corresponds to TRBD1 (6 bases). The germline V gene encodes CDR1 LNHDA and CDR2 SQIVND (reference sequence). The CDR3 has 12 residues. The V and J ends lost 5 bases and 8 bases respectively, with 12 bases between them. CDR3 nucleotides: TGTGCCAGTAGTTTCAACAGGGAGGGCTACACCTTC. It is translated as CASSFNREGYTF. Using reference TRBV19 and TRBJ1-2 for the parts outside the CDR3, the full variable domain is DGGITQSPKYLFRKEGQNVTLSCEQNLNHDAMYWYRQDPGQGLRLIYYSQIVNDFQKGDIAEGYSVSREKKESFPLTVTSAQKNPTAFYLCASSFNREGYTFGSGTRLTVV.

V is TRBV9 and J is TRBJ2-1; D uncertain. The CDR3 covers 14 residues. Trimming pared 1 base from V and 5 bases from J, leaving 10 bases between. CDR1 is SGDLS and CDR2 is YYNGEE in the germline V gene. DNA for the CDR3: TGTGCCAGCAGCGTATTGGCAGACAACAATGAGCAGTTCTTC. It yields the protein CASSVLADNNEQFF.

The chain couples TRBV28 to TRBJ1-3; no clear D. Germline V lookup: CDR1 MDHEN, CDR2 SYDVKM. V lost 1 base and J 2 bases, leaving 6 bases between the germline ends. This CDR3 has 14 amino acids. This CDR3 is CASSLSGAGNTIYF. The CDR3 DNA sequence: TGTGCCAGCAGTTTATCCGGGGCTGGAAACACCATATATTTT.

The V and J genes are TRBV7-8 and TRBJ1-2, with a possible D match to TRBD1 (6 bases). Looked up from germline, CDR1 is SGHVS and CDR2 is FQNEAQ. V lost 5 bases, J lost 6 bases, and 13 bases lay in between. The CDR3 runs 13 residues. The chain's CDR3 is CASSLNRVDGYTF. The CDR3 DNA reads as TGTGCCAGCAGCCTCAACAGGGTGGATGGCTACACCTTC.

V usage is TRBV10-2 and J usage is TRBJ1-3; D is ambiguous. The ends were cut back, 10 bases at V and 3 bases at J, with 13 bases in the middle. This CDR3 is built from 13 residues. Germline V gene lookup returns CDR1 WSHSY and CDR2 SAAADI. CDR3 DNA sequence: TGCGCCACCACCCGGACTCGTGGAAACACCATATATTTT. Its translation is CATTRTRGNTIYF.